This TCR beta chain came from a study of memory CD4+ T cells and cytomegalovirus serostatus. Study in general: Donors were healthy Belgian adults, some 10 CMV seropositive and 20 to 25 seronegative. Study-wide findings and caveats: CD4+ memory repertoires contained about 40% of the roughly 160 reported CMV TCRbeta sequences.

The CDR3 covers 16 residues. V dropped 4 bases and J dropped 2; count of bases not matched to a gene: 6. Germline V CDR1 and CDR2: SGHTA, FQGNSA. Profiling relied on immunoSEQ multiplex PCR, and the TCRdb table lists in-frame clones only, not all of them. Found here are approximately 23,000 clones, 60% to 80% of them singletons; the top ten hold roughly 0.99%. Single viable CD3+CD4+CD8-CD45RO+ cells were sorted as the memory CD4+ T cells. Serum IgG to CMV pp150, pp28, p38 and p52 defined serostatus. In the case of this clone: Its antigen remains unidentified.

Sample: memory CD4+ T cells from blood. This TCR came from an adult in good health and CMV-seronegative. This chain connects TRBV7-2 to TRBJ2-5; the match to TRBD2 covers 11 bases. CDR3 bases: TGTGCCAGCAGCTCTCGCGGGACTAGCGGACAAGAGACCCAGTACTTC. This codes for CASSSRGTSGQETQYF.